These T cell receptor beta chains were read from a single sample in a study of cytomegalovirus exposure and HLA in healthy donors. The data were produced by immunoSEQ multiplex PCR, yet TCRdb's version contains in-frame clones alone and is incomplete. The sample carries around 150,000 clones, 81% recorded once. Source material: PBMCs. The receptors shown here come from a woman aged 45-59 years in good health and CMV-seronegative. Both conserved end residues are part of each CDR3. The D gene is left open where the match is weak. Clone size is shown for a subset of rows, as once, few, many or a class of expanded clone.

clone size | J gene | V gene | D gene | CDR3 protein | CDR3 DNA
- | TRBJ2-1 | TRBV6-5 | - | CASSYSASSYNEHFF | TGTGCCAGCAGTTACTCAGCGAGCTCCTACAATGAGCATTTCTTC
- | TRBJ1-4 | TRBV6-5 | - | CASTGGATNEKLFF | TGTGCCAGCACCGGAGGCGCAACTAATGAAAAACTGTTTTTT
- | TRBJ2-3 | TRBV28 | - | CASSSPGTPIPQYF | TGTGCCAGCAGTTCTCCCGGGACACCTATTCCGCAGTATTTT
- | TRBJ2-5 | TRBV5-6 | TRBD1 | CASSFRTGGTETQYF | TGTGCCAGCAGCTTCCGGACAGGGGGGACAGAGACCCAGTACTTC
- | TRBJ1-1 | TRBV13 | - | CASSPRHTAGNTEAFF | TGTGCCAGCAGCCCTAGACACACAGCGGGGAACACTGAAGCTTTCTTT
- | TRBJ2-1 | TRBV4-3 | TRBD2 | CASSPSGGSYNEQFF | TGCGCCAGCAGCCCCTCGGGGGGTTCCTACAATGAGCAGTTCTTC
- | TRBJ2-1 | TRBV4-1 | - | CASSQGLGGGLNNEQFF | TGCGCCAGCAGCCAAGGACTCGGGGGTGGGCTAAACAATGAGCAGTTCTTC
- | TRBJ2-1 | TRBV10-3 | TRBD1 | CATGTGEDEQFF | TGTGCCACCGGGACAGGGGAGGATGAGCAGTTCTTC
- | TRBJ1-6 | TRBV30 | TRBD1 | CAWRRDREEGSYNSPLHF | TGTGCCTGGAGGCGGGACAGGGAAGAGGGCTCCTATAATTCACCCCTCCACTTT
- | TRBJ1-2 | TRBV18 | TRBD1 | CASSPGTDYGYTF | TGTGCCAGCTCACCCGGGACAGACTATGGCTACACCTTC
- | TRBJ2-1 | TRBV7-9 | - | CASSLRRGTYNEQFF | TGTGCCAGCAGCCTCCGGAGGGGCACCTACAATGAGCAGTTCTTC
- | TRBJ1-1 | TRBV29-1 | - | CSVTGTKNTEAFF | TGCAGCGTAACCGGGACAAAAAACACTGAAGCTTTCTTT
- | TRBJ2-5 | TRBV27 | TRBD1 | CASSSGQGPSKTQYF | TGTGCCAGCAGTTCGGGACAGGGCCCCTCGAAGACCCAGTACTTC
- | TRBJ2-1 | TRBV4-1 | TRBD2 | CASSQDSGAYNEQFF | TGCGCCAGCAGCCAAGATAGCGGGGCCTACAATGAGCAGTTCTTC
- | TRBJ2-7 | TRBV7-2 | - | CASSLPGENSYEQYF | TGTGCCAGCAGCTTACCGGGGGAAAACTCCTACGAGCAGTACTTC
- | TRBJ2-5 | TRBV27 | TRBD1 | CASGYGTVQETQYF | TGTGCCAGCGGATACGGGACAGTGCAAGAGACCCAGTACTTC
few | TRBJ1-1 | TRBV6-6 | - | CASSYRQENTEAFF | TGTGCCAGCAGTTACCGGCAGGAGAACACTGAAGCTTTCTTT
few | TRBJ2-7 | TRBV20-1 | TRBD2 | CRPTSGSEQYF | TGCAGGCCAACTAGCGGGAGTGAGCAGTACTTC
- | TRBJ2-1 | TRBV7-8 | TRBD2 | CASSSGTSGSDEQFF | TGTGCCAGCAGCTCCGGGACTAGCGGGTCCGATGAGCAGTTCTTC
- | TRBJ2-3 | TRBV7-2 | - | CASSRRDTQYF | TGTGCCAGCAGCCGTAGAGATACGCAGTATTTT
- | TRBJ1-5 | TRBV28 | - | CASSLETTPSNQPQHF | TGTGCCAGCAGTTTAGAAACGACACCTAGCAATCAGCCCCAGCATTTT
- | TRBJ1-1 | TRBV5-5 | TRBD1 | CASSFGTGMNTEAFF | TGTGCCAGCAGCTTCGGGACAGGAATGAACACTGAAGCTTTCTTT
- | TRBJ1-5 | TRBV18 | TRBD1 | CASSGQGNQPQHF | TGTGCCAGCTCGGGACAGGGGAATCAGCCCCAGCATTTT
- | TRBJ2-2 | TRBV13 | - | CASSKGLTGELFF | TGTGCCAGCAGCAAGGGACTCACCGGGGAGCTGTTTTTT
- | TRBJ2-7 | TRBV6-5 | - | CASSTSGFGYEQYF | TGTGCCAGCAGTACCTCAGGGTTCGGGTACGAGCAGTACTTC
- | TRBJ2-2 | TRBV19 | TRBD1 | CASSIVQGGTGELFF | TGTGCCAGTAGTATAGTACAGGGGGGCACCGGGGAGCTGTTTTTT
- | TRBJ2-7 | TRBV7-9 | - | CASSPGSPFGQYF | TGTGCCAGCAGCCCGGGGTCGCCTTTTGGGCAGTACTTC
- | TRBJ2-5 | TRBV18 | TRBD2 | CASSPFSGRAGETQYF | TGTGCCAGCTCACCATTTAGCGGGAGGGCCGGAGAGACCCAGTACTTC
- | TRBJ1-6 | TRBV27 | TRBD1 | CASSSSTGIGTPLHF | TGTGCCAGCAGTTCCTCGACAGGGATTGGGACACCCCTCCACTTT
- | TRBJ2-1 | TRBV2 | - | CASSAGVHEQFF | TGTGCCAGCAGTGCGGGGGTCCATGAGCAGTTCTTC
- | TRBJ2-1 | TRBV11-2 | TRBD2 | CASSMFSGINIEQFF | TGTGCCAGCAGCATGTTTAGCGGGATCAATATTGAGCAGTTCTTC
- | TRBJ1-3 | TRBV7-2 | - | CASSFWDTPSGQNTIYF | TGTGCCAGCAGCTTTTGGGACACCCCGTCCGGACAAAACACCATATATTTT
- | TRBJ1-5 | TRBV7-2 | - | CASSRGGSLNQPQHF | TGTGCCAGCAGCCGAGGAGGGTCTCTCAATCAGCCCCAGCATTTT
few | TRBJ1-2 | TRBV7-9 | TRBD1 | CSSSLGQLGYTF | TGTTCCAGCAGCTTGGGACAGTTGGGCTACACCTTC
- | TRBJ2-7 | TRBV4-3 | TRBD2 | CASSQDVASGVYEQYF | TGCGCCAGCAGCCAAGATGTGGCTAGCGGGGTGTACGAGCAGTACTTC
- | TRBJ1-2 | TRBV25-1 | TRBD1 | CASSEGGTGDYTF | TGTGCCAGCAGTGAGGGTGGGACAGGGGACTACACCTTC
- | TRBJ1-1 | TRBV19 | - | CASSREGLTEAFF | TGTGCCAGTAGTAGAGAAGGACTGACTGAAGCTTTCTTT
- | TRBJ1-5 | TRBV7-2 | TRBD1 | CASSPDRGNNQPQHF | TGTGCCAGCAGCCCTGACAGGGGGAACAATCAGCCCCAGCATTTT
- | TRBJ2-7 | TRBV4-1 | - | CASSWDSTGEYEQYF | TGCGCCAGCAGCTGGGACTCCACCGGAGAGTACGAGCAGTACTTC
- | TRBJ2-1 | TRBV4-3 | - | CASSQDFAGWDEQFF | TGCGCCAGCAGCCAAGATTTCGCGGGATGGGATGAGCAGTTCTTC
- | TRBJ1-2 | TRBV4-3 | - | CASSHDDRISGYTF | TGCGCCAGCAGCCACGACGACAGGATCAGTGGCTACACCTTC
- | TRBJ2-2 | TRBV5-1 | TRBD2 | CASSLQRGDVGELFF | TGCGCCAGCAGCTTGCAGCGGGGGGATGTCGGGGAGCTGTTTTTT
- | TRBJ1-2 | TRBV5-8 | TRBD1 | CASSPGQGAYGYTF | TGTGCCAGCAGCCCCGGACAGGGGGCGTATGGCTACACCTTC
- | TRBJ1-1 | TRBV9 | TRBD1 | CASRPGQGVGEAFF | TGTGCCAGCAGACCGGGCCAGGGGGTTGGTGAAGCTTTCTTT
- | TRBJ2-2 | TRBV5-4 | - | CASSLMAGVGTGELFF | TGTGCCAGCAGCTTGATGGCAGGGGTGGGCACCGGGGAGCTGTTTTTT
- | TRBJ2-3 | TRBV13 | TRBD2 | CASSSEGGPKDTQYF | TGTGCCAGCAGCTCTGAGGGAGGGCCCAAAGATACGCAGTATTTT
- | TRBJ2-6 | TRBV28 | TRBD1 | CEYVVLRTDRGSGANVLTF | TGTGAATATGTGGTGCTTAGAACGGACAGGGGCTCTGGGGCCAACGTCCTGACTTTC
- | TRBJ1-1 | TRBV18 | - | CASSPPFSRVAAGLNTEAFF | TGTGCCAGCTCACCCCCCTTTTCCAGGGTGGCGGCAGGGTTGAACACTGAAGCTTTCTTT
- | TRBJ2-3 | TRBV6-5 | - | CASSYSGGGDTQYF | TGTGCCAGCAGTTACTCTGGGGGAGGAGATACGCAGTATTTT
- | TRBJ1-1 | TRBV6-6 | - | CASSYSHGGRGTEAFF | TGTGCCAGCAGTTACTCGCACGGCGGCAGAGGGACTGAAGCTTTCTTT
- | TRBJ2-7 | TRBV19 | - | CASSVGPNEQYF | TGTGCCAGTAGTGTGGGGCCCAACGAGCAGTACTTC
- | TRBJ1-1 | TRBV5-1 | - | CASSLEGGDTEAFF | TGCGCCAGCAGCTTGGAAGGGGGGGACACTGAAGCTTTCTTT